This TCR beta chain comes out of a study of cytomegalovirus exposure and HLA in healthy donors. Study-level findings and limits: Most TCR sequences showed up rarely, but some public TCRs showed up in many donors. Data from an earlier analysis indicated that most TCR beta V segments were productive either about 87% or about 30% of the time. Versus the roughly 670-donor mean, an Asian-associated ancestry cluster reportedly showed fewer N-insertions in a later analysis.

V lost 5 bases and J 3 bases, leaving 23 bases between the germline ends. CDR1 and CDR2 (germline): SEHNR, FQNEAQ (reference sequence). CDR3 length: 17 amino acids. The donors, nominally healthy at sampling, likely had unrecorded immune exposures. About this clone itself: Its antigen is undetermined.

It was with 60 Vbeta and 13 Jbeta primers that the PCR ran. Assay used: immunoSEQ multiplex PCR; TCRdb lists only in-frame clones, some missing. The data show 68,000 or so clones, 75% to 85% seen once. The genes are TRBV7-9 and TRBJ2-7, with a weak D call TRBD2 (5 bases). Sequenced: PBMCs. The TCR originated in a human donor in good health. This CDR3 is CASSPILVDMRDYEQYF. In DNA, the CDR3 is TGTGCCAGCAGCCCTATTTTGGTTGACATGAGGGACTACGAGCAGTACTTC. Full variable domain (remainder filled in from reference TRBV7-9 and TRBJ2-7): DTGVSQNPRHKITKRGQNVTFRCDPISEHNRLYWYRQTLGQGPEFLTYFQNEAQLEKSRLLSDRFSAERPKGSFSTLEIQRTEQGDSAMYLCASSPILVDMRDYEQYFGPGTRLTVT.